This T cell receptor beta chain was captured in a study of blood T cell repertoires in COVID-19. Recovery meant two consecutive negative NP/OP PCR tests, professional clearance, or resolved symptoms. Authors' processing steps: Amplified reference gene primers provided the basis for estimating nucleated cell counts. Using immunoSEQ multiplex PCR, the repertoire was profiled, and TCRdb retains in-frame clones only, with some absent. V, J and clone size derive from that table, while D and trimming were established from the DNA sequence. In the table there are approximately 270,000 clones, roughly 85% of which are singletons. Material: PBMCs or T cells enriched from blood (not recorded which). The sequence was collected from a woman between 25 and 40 years old who had recovered from COVID-19.

The CDR3 loop is CATSRDPRGDYTF. DNA of the CDR3: TGTGCCACCAGCAGAGATCCCCGGGGAGACTACACCTTC. The chain couples TRBV15 to TRBJ1-2, with unresolved D. V was shortened by 0 bases and J by 10 bases, with 12 bases between the two germline ends. The CDR3 totals 13 residues. Germline lookup yields CDR1 LNHNV and CDR2 YYDKDF (reference sequence).